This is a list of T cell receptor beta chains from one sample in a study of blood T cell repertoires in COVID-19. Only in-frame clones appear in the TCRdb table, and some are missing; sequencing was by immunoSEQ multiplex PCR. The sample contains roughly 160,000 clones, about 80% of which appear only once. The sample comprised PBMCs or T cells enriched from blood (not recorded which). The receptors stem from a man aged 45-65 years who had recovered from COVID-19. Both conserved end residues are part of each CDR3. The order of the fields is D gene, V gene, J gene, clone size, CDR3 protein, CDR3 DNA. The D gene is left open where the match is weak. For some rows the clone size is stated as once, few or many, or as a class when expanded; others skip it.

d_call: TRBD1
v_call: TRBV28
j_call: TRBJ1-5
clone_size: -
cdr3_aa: CASSLFGTGVISNQPQHF
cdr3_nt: TGTGCCAGCAGTTTATTTGGGACAGGGGTTATTAGCAATCAGCCCCAGCATTTT

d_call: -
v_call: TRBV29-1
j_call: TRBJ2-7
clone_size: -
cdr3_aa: CSVGAGSYEQYF
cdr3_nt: TGCAGCGTTGGCGCAGGATCCTACGAGCAGTACTTC

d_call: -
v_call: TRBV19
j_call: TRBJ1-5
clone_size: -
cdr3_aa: CASSERIRGRQPQHF
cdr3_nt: TGTGCCAGTAGTGAACGAATCAGGGGTAGGCAGCCCCAGCATTTT

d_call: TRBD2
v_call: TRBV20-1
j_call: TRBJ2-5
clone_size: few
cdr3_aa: CSVDGRETQYF
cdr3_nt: TGCAGTGTTGACGGGAGGGAGACCCAGTACTTC

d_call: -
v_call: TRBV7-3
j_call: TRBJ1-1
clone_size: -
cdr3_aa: CASSFDSLGTEAFF
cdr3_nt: TGTGCCAGCAGCTTCGACAGTCTGGGCACTGAAGCTTTCTTT

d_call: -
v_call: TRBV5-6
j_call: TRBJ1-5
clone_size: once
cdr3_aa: CASSLDQYSNQPQHF
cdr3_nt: TGTGCCAGCAGCTTGGACCAGTATAGCAATCAGCCCCAGCATTTT

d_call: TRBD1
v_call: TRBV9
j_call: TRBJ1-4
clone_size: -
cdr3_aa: CASSVAGGDEKLFF
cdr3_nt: TGTGCCAGCAGCGTAGCAGGGGGAGACGAAAAACTGTTTTTT

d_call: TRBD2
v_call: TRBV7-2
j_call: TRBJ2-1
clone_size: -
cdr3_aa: CASSYYGLAVLSYNEQFF
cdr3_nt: TGTGCCAGCAGCTATTATGGGCTAGCGGTCCTTTCCTACAATGAGCAGTTCTTC

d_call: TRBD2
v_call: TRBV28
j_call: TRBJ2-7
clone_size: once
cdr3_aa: CASSFPLLAGAYEQYF
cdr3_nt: TGTGCCAGCAGTTTCCCCCTACTAGCGGGGGCTTACGAGCAGTACTTC

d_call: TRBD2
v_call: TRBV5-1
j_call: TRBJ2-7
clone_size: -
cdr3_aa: CASSLSSGGAPAYEQYF
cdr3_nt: TGCGCCAGCAGCTTGTCTAGCGGGGGGGCCCCCGCCTACGAGCAGTACTTC

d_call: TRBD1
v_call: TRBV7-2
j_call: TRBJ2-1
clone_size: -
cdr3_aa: CASSVGQGSAEQFF
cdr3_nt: TGTGCCAGCAGCGTAGGACAGGGGTCGGCTGAGCAGTTCTTC

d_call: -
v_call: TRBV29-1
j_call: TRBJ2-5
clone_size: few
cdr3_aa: CSVAEGGTQYF
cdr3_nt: TGCAGCGTTGCGGAGGGAGGGACCCAGTACTTC

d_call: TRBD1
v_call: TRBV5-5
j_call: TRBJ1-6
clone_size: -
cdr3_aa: CASSFGTGDNSPLHF
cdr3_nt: TGTGCCAGCAGCTTCGGGACAGGGGACAATTCACCCCTCCACTTT

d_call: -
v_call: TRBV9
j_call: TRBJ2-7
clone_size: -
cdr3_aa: CASSTRPDRPYEQYF
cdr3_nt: TGTGCCAGCAGCACCCGCCCAGACAGACCCTACGAGCAGTACTTC

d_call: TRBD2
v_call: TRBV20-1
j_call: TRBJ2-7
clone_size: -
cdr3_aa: CTGSSGGEQYF
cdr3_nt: TGCACAGGAAGTTCGGGGGGCGAGCAGTACTTC

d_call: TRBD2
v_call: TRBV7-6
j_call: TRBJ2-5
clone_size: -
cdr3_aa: CASSPTPGTSGGAQTQYF
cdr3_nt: TGTGCCAGCAGCCCGACCCCGGGGACTAGCGGGGGGGCTCAGACCCAGTACTTC

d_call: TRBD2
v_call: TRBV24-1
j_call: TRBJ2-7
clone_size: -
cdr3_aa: CATSDALAGGDEQYF
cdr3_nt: TGTGCCACCAGTGACGCACTAGCGGGGGGGGACGAGCAGTACTTC

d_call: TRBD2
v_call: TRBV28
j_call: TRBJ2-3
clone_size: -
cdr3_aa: CASSLDPSGLTFYSTDTQYF
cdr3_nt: TGTGCCAGCAGTTTGGATCCTAGCGGGCTTACTTTTTATAGCACAGATACGCAGTATTTT

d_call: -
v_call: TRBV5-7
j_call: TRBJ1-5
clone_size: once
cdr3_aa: CASGASNQPQHF
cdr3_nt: TGTGCCAGCGGAGCGTCAAATCAGCCCCAGCATTTT

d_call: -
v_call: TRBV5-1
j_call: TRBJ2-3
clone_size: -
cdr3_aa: CASSFTGSDTQYF
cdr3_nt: TGCGCCAGCAGCTTCACAGGGTCAGATACGCAGTATTTT

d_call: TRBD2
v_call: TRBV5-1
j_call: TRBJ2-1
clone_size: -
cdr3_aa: CASSRTSGRTHEQFF
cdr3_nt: TGCGCCAGCAGTAGGACTAGCGGGAGAACCCATGAGCAGTTCTTC

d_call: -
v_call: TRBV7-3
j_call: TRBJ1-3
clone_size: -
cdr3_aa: CASSLTGRDGRNTIYF
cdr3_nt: TGTGCCAGCAGCTTAACGGGCAGGGATGGCAGAAACACCATATATTTT

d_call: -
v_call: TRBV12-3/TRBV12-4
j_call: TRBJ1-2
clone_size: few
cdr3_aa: CASSLSRVYGYTF
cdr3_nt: TGTGCCAGCAGTCTCTCGAGGGTTTATGGCTACACCTTC